This T cell receptor beta chain was observed in a study of cytomegalovirus exposure and HLA in healthy donors (dated by TCRdb to 2016 to 2017). Background on the whole study: An earlier analysis of a few hundred of the donors reported approximately 300 Gb of sequence data and approximately 120 million unique TCR beta sequences obtained from 180 million or so T cells. About 280 gigabases of sequencing data and 91 million or so unique TCR sequences made up an early release that covered approximately 620 HLA-typed donors. Of the 398 genotyped donors, about 80% fell in the genetic ancestry cluster associated with self-reported Caucasian donors. The aim of the study was to test whether cataloging public T cell receptors could identify signatures of past pathogen exposure. The study used immunosequencing to profile the T cell repertoires of some 600 subjects and linked those repertoires to cytomegalovirus serostatus. Along with the approximately 600-subject first cohort, a separate validation cohort of over a hundred different subjects was used. To predict cytomegalovirus infection status, the study combined high-throughput TCR immunosequencing, statistical association of individual TCRs with disease status, and machine learning. In a later analysis, previously published TCR beta repertoires from 550 to 750 donors were re-analyzed and high-resolution HLA genotyping was added so that TCR occurrence patterns could be studied. The later analysis used no new phenotypic data to find candidate immune exposures, relying instead on TCR beta sequences and their occurrence across donors. An earlier analysis of 587 of the donors used high-throughput TCR beta sequencing to judge whether each TCR beta V gene segment behaved as functional or pseudogenic. Donor age, sex, ethnicity and CMV serostatus were compiled together with the repertoire data. A later genetic analysis took genome-wide SNP genotypes for 398 of the 666 donors and used that subset as a discovery cohort. Every discovery cohort repertoire had been produced on one sequencing platform. HLA typing included class I and class II loci at four-digit resolution. Typing coverage differed by locus: A, B, C, DRB1 and DQB1 were typed in about 620-630 donors, DQA1 in 500 to 550, DPA1 in 606, and DPB1 in 400 to 490. A handful of DR-DQ haplotypes were handled as single units for association and clustering because linkage in the cohort was strong. On average, roughly 240,000 unique TCR beta nucleotide sequences were sequenced per donor among 398 genotyped donors of the cohort, with roughly 18% of those sequences being non-productive. The study at large found these results: In a later analysis, the rate of TCR association differed among HLA loci, with DRB1 alleles having the most associated TCRs and HLA-C alleles having the fewest. The study gave a list of 150 to 200 TCR beta chains associated with cytomegalovirus. Sequencing depth was assumed to be roughly uniform across donors in the presence/absence analyses, though that assumption may not hold. Some IMGT-functional V segments, including TRBV6-2 and TRBV6-3, could not be told apart with the 87-base-pair reads, so those segments were excluded. A later analysis found that HLA-associated TCR beta chains were more clonally expanded and had lower generation probabilities than equally common non-associated chains. The classifier was reported to diagnose cytomegalovirus status with high specificity and sensitivity in both the original cohort and the validation cohort. Specific HLA alleles were associated with around 18,000 TCR beta sequences at a false discovery rate of 0.05 in a later analysis. A cluster of highly shared sequence variants was judged likely to be a technical artifact of the sequencing pipeline. In a later genetic analysis, fewer N-insertions in productive TCRs were reported among donors in an Asian-associated ancestry cluster than the roughly 700-donor mean. Most TCR sequences were seen in very few donors, while some public TCRs were found in many individuals. Because counts were too low, more than 15 rarely observed V segments, including chromosome 9 orphons, were excluded from the earlier analysis of 587 of the donors. According to the authors, the approach could potentially be generalized to other disease states and immunological phenotypes. According to a later analysis, most CMV-associated TCR beta chains appeared to be HLA-restricted, and the HLA associations seemed to be driven largely by CMV exposure. Because HLA typing was missing for some donors at each locus, association tests included only the typed subset. Correlated functional status among segregating V segments might be attributable to linkage disequilibrium, but an unknown experimental factor could not be ruled out. In an earlier analysis of about 540 of the donors, most TCR beta V segments were observed in productive rearrangements about 87% or about 30% of the time, broadly matching IMGT annotations. A later genetic analysis associated a missense DCLRE1C variant with V-gene and J-gene trimming of TCR beta chains, and an independent cohort replicated the association. The cohort was sequenced for TCR beta chains only, and without alpha or paired-chain data the features that could be detected were limited. Three of the identified cytomegalovirus-associated TCR beta chains were confirmed in vitro to be specific for cytomegalovirus antigens. A further reported finding was that TCR beta sequences accurately predicted the HLA-A and HLA-B alleles for most subjects in the first cohort. Assigning TCR associations to individual alleles was difficult when HLA alleles, especially DR and DQ, strongly co-occurred. Immune exposure information for the cohort was limited to CMV serostatus. Several of the top co-occurrence clusters appeared to be linked to parvovirus B19, influenza, CMV and Epstein-Barr virus, according to a later analysis.

The cohort was made up of hundreds of healthy bone marrow donors. All cohort members were sampled while nominally healthy, although unrecorded immune exposures were likely present. The donor was CMV seronegative and was included in the group of several hundred seronegative cohort members. Every donor gave a peripheral blood sample, and the peripheral blood mononuclear cells from that sample were used for TCR beta sequencing. The Qiagen DNeasy Blood Extraction Kit was used to extract genomic DNA from the blood cell samples. Remarks on this clone: No cognate antigen has been identified for it.

The library was produced with the immunoSEQ multiplex PCR assay. A mixture of 60 forward primers for TCR Vbeta segments and 13 reverse primers for TCR Jbeta segments was used in the multiplex PCR. The CDR3 region of rearranged TCR beta genes was amplified from genomic DNA by a multiplex PCR assay. The amplified TCR beta libraries were sequenced on the Illumina HiSeq System as 87-base-pair reads. From the authors' description of their analysis: In a later analysis, about 80 million unique TCR beta chains were counted across the 500 to 850 repertoires, and roughly 10 million of these chains were shared by at least two donors. To remove PCR and sequencing errors, raw reads were error-corrected and collapsed into unique sequences using a nearest-neighbor algorithm that merged closely related sequences. CDR3 sequences were aligned to IMGT reference sequences to assign V, D and J gene segments. For a sequence to be retained, at least a six-nucleotide match to both a V gene segment and a J gene segment was required. Rearrangements were called productive when the CDR3 lacked stop codons and stayed in frame with V and J; all others were non-productive. CDR3 was defined by IMGT convention, running from the second conserved V-encoded cysteine to the conserved J-encoded phenylalanine. In an earlier analysis of approximately 590 of the donors, sequences lacking an unambiguous match to a single V gene segment were excluded. In an earlier analysis of approximately 590 of the donors, V segments were called functional above 56.7% productive rearrangements and were called segregating when the between-donor standard deviation exceeded 5%. To diagnose cytomegalovirus status from the catalog of TCR beta chain sequences, a statistical classification framework was built. A later analysis assigned V and J genes by comparing TCR nucleotide sequences with IMGT/GENE-DB human TR gene sequences. The TCRdist pipeline was used in a later analysis to assign CDR3 sequences and most-parsimonious VDJ recombination scenarios. In a later analysis, each TCR beta chain was defined by its CDR3 amino acid sequence together with its V-gene family, and reads lacking a unique V-gene family were excluded. As a way to deal with suspected cross-contamination and a sequencing artifact, a later analysis dropped 450 to 600 nucleotide sequences that were highly shared and had low generation probability. A later analysis calculated a clonal expansion index for each public chain from normalized within-repertoire ranks of inferred template counts. A later analysis computed generation probabilities with a VDJ recombination model fitted to out-of-frame rearrangements, and checked the results against IGoR. Hypergeometric tests were used in a later analysis to score TCR-TCR, TCR-HLA and TCR-CMV co-occurrence, with a repertoire-size bias correction applied to the TCR pairs. False discovery rates were estimated in a later analysis by permuting HLA or CMV assignments 20 times. A later analysis grouped co-occurring TCRs with DBSCAN, adding TCRdist sequence similarity when clustering within HLA-allele-positive subsets. Co-occurrence clustering excluded repertoires with fewer than 30,000 or more than 120,000 public chains, plus five with anomalous nucleotide sharing. TCRdb limited this immuneACCESS table to in-frame rearrangements with V and J called. A share of clones is missing; checked studies link under half to unresolved V genes, and the rest is unexplained. D and trimming come from the DNA, and the V and J calls and clone size come from that table. The data table for this sample lists some 67,000 clones. Clones ranked in the top ten supply about 1.7% of the sample.

There are 14 amino acids in the CDR3, from cysteine to phenylalanine inclusive. CDR3 DNA only is kept here, 42 bases in frame from base 1. The germline V gene sets CDR1 to MDHEN and CDR2 to SYDVKM. Relative to germline, V is 8 bases shorter and J is 4 bases shorter, with 15 bases between their ends. The TCR sequence derives from a woman in her 30s in good health and CMV-seronegative. The sequence links TRBV28 to TRBJ1-3; the D gene is perhaps TRBD1, from 6 matching bases. Sequenced sample: PBMCs. The CDR3 here reads CASYTGSSGNTIYF. The bases read TGTGCCAGCTACACAGGGTCGTCCGGAAACACCATATATTTT.